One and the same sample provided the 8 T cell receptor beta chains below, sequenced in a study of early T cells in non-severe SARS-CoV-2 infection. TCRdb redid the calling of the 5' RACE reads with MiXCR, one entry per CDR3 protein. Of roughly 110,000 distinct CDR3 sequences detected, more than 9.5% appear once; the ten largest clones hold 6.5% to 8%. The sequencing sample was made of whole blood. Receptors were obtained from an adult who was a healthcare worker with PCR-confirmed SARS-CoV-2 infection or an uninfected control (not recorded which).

CDR3 protein: CASSVGGLTEAFF. In nucleotides, the CDR3 is TGTGCCAGCAGCGTAGGGGGCCTCACTGAAGCTTTCTTT. The chain links TRBV9 to TRBJ1-1, with D possibly TRBD1 on 5 matching bases. Per the germline V gene, CDR1 is SGDLS and CDR2 is YYNGEE. There are 13 residues in the CDR3. Trimming took off 0 bases at V and 4 bases at J, with 7 bases between the two ends.

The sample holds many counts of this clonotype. The CDR3 reads CSASLSTDTQYF. CDR3 sequence (DNA): TGCAGTGCTAGCTTATCCACAGATACGCAGTATTTT. The chain links TRBV20-1 to TRBJ2-3; D gene unclear. This CDR3 contains 12 residues. Germline V gene data show CDR1 as DFQATT and CDR2 as SNEGSKA (reference sequence). V lost 3 bases to trimming and J lost 2 bases, with 6 bases between them.

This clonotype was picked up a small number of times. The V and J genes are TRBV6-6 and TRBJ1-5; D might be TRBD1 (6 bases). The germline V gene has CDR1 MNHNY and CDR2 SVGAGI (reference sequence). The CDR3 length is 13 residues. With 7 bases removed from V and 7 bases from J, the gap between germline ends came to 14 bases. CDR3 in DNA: TGTGCCAGCAAACAGGGCGTAGGGCAGCCCCAGCATTTT. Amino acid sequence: CASKQGVGQPQHF.

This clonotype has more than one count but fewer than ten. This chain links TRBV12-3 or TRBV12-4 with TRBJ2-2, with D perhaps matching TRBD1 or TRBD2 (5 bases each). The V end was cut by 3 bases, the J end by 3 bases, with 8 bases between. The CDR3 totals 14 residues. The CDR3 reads CASSFLGDTGELFF. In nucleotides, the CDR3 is TGTGCCAGCAGTTTTTTGGGGGACACCGGGGAGCTGTTTTTT.

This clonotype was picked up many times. The CDR3 nucleotides read TGTGCCAGCAGCTTGGAAGGGAACGAGCAGTACTTC. This translates into CASSLEGNEQYF. This rearrangement joins TRBV5-5 to TRBJ2-7; no clear D gene. The CDR3 has 12 amino acids. The germline V and J ends were trimmed by 0 bases and 5 bases, with 6 bases remaining between them. Per germline, CDR1 SGHKS and CDR2 YYEKEE (reference sequence).

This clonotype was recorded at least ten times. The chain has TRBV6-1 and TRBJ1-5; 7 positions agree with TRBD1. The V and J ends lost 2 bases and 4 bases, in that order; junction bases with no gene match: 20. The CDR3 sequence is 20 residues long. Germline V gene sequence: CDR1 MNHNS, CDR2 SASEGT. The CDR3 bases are TGTGCCAGCAGTGAACCCCCCTATGAGCCTTCGGACAGGCGTAATCAGCCCCAGCATTTT. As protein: CASSEPPYEPSDRRNQPQHF.

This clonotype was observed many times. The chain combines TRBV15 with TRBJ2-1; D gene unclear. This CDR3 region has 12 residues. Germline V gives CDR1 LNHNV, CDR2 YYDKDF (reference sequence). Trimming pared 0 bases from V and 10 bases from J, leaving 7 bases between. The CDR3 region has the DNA TGTGCCACCAGCAGAGATAGGTTCGAGCAGTTCTTC. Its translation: CATSRDRFEQFF.

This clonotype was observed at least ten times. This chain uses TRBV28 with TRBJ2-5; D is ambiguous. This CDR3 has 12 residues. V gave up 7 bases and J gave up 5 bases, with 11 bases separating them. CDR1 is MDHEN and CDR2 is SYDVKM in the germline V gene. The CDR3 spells CASTALGETQYF. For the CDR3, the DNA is TGTGCCAGCACGGCGCTCGGGGAGACCCAGTACTTC.